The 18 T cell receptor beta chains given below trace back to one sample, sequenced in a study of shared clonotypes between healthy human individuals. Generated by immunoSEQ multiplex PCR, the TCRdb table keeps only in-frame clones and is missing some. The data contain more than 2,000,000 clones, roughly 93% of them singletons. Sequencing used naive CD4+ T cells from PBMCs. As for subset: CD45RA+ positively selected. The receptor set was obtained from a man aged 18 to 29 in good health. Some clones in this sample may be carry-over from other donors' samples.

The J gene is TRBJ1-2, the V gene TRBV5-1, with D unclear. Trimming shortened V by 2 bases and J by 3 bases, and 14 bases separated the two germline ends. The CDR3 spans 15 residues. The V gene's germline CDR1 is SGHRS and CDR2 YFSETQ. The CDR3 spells CASSFGNGGDYGYTF. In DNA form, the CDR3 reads TGCGCCAGCAGCTTCGGGAACGGTGGAGACTATGGCTACACCTTC.

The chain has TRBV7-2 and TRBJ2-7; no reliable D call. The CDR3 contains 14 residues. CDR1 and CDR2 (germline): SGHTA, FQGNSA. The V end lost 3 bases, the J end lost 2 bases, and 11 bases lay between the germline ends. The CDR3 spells CASSLTFGAYEQYF. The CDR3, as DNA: TGTGCCAGCAGCTTGACTTTTGGGGCCTACGAGCAGTACTTC. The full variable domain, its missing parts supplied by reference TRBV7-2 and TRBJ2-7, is GAGVSQSPSNKVTEKGKDVELRCDPISGHTALYWYRQSLGQGLEFLIYFQGNSAPDKSGLPSDRFSAERTGGSVSTLTIQRTQQEDSAVYLCASSLTFGAYEQYFGPGTRLTVT.

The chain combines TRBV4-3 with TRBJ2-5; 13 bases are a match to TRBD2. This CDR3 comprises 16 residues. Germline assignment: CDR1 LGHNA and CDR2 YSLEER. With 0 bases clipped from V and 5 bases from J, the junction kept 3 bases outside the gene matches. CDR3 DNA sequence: TGCGCCAGCAGCCAAGAACTAGCGGGAGGGCCTGAGACCCAGTACTTC. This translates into CASSQELAGGPETQYF.

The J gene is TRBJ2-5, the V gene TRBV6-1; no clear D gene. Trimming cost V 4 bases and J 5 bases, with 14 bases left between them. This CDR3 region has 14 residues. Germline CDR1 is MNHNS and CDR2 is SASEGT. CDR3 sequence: CASSVVLLGETQYF. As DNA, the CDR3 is TGTGCCAGCAGTGTGGTCCTACTGGGGGAGACCCAGTACTTC.

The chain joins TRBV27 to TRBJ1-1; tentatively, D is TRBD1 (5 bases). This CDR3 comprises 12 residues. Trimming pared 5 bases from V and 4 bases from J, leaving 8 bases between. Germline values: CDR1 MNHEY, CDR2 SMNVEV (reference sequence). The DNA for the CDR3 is TGTGCCAGCAGTCGGGACCGCACTGAAGCTTTCTTT. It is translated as CASSRDRTEAFF.

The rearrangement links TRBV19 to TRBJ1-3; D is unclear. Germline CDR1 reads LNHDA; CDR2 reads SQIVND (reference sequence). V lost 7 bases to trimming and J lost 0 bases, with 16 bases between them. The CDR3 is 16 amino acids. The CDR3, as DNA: TGTGCCAGTACCCCGGGCCGGGCCCGCTCTGGAAACACCATATATTTT. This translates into CASTPGRARSGNTIYF.

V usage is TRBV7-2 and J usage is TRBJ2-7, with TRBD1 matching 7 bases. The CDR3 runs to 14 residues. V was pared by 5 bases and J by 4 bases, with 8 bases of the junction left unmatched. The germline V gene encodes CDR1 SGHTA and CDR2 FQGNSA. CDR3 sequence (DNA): TGTGCCAGCAGCCCCAACAGGGGTTTATACGAGCAGTACTTC. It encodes CASSPNRGLYEQYF.

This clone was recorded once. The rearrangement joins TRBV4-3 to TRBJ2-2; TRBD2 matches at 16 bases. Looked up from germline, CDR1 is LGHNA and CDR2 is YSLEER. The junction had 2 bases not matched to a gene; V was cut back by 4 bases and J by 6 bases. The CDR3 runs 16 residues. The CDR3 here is CASSPGTSGRAGELFF. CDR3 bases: TGCGCCAGCAGCCCCGGGACTAGCGGGAGGGCCGGGGAGCTGTTTTTT.

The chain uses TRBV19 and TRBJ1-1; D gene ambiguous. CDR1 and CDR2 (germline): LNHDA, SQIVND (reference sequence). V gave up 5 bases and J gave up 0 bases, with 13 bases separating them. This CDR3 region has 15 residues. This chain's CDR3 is CASSPRRGLNTEAFF. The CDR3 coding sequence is TGTGCCAGTAGTCCGCGTCGGGGATTGAACACTGAAGCTTTCTTT.

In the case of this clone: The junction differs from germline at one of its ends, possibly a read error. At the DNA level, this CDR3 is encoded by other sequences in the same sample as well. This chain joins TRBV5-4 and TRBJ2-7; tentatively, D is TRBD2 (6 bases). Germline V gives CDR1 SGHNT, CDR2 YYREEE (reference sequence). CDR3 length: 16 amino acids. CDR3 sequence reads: CASSAGSERLSYEQYF. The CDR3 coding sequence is TGTGCCAGCAGCGCGGGGTCCGAGCGGTTATCCTACGAACAGTACTTC.

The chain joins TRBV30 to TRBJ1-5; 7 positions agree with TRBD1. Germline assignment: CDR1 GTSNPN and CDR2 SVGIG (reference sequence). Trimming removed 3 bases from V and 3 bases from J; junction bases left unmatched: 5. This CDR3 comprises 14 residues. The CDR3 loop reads CAWRGGGANQPQHF. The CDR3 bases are TGTGCCTGGAGGGGAGGGGGCGCCAATCAGCCCCAGCATTTT.

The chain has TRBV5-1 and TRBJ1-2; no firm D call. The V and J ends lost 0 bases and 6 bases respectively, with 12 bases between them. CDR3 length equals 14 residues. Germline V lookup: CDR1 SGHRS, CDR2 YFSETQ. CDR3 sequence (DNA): TGCGCCAGCAGCTTGGCCACATTTGAGGATGGCTACACCTTC. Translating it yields CASSLATFEDGYTF.

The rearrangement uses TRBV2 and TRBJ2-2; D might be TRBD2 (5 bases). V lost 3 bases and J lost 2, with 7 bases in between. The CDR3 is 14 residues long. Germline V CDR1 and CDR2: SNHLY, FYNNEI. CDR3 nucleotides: TGTGCCAGCAGTGACACGGGAAACACCGGGGAGCTGTTTTTT. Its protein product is CASSDTGNTGELFF.

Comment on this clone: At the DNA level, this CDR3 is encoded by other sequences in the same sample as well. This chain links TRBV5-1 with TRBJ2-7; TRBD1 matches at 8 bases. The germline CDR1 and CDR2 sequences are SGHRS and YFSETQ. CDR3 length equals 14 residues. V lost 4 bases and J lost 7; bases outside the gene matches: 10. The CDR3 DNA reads TGCGCCAGCAGCACGGGGCAGGGGGCGCATGAGCAGTACTTC. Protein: CASSTGQGAHEQYF. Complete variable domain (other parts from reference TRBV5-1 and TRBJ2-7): KAGVTQTPRYLIKTRGQQVTLSCSPISGHRSVSWYQQTPGQGLQFLFEYFSETQRNKGNFPGRFSGRQFSNSRSEMNVSTLELGDSALYLCASSTGQGAHEQYFGPGTRLTVT.

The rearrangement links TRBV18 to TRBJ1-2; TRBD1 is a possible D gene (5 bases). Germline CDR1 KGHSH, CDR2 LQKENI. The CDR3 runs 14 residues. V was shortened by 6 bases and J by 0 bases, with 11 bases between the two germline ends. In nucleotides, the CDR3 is TGTGCCAGCTCCCCGGGACTTCCTAACTATGGCTACACCTTC. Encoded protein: CASSPGLPNYGYTF.

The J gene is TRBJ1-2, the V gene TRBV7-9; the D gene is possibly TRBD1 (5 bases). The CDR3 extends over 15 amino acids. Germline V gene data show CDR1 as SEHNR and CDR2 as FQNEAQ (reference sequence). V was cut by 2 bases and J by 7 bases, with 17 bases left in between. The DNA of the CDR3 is TGTGCCAGCAGCTTAAATTCCGGGGGAAGAAGTGGCTACACCTTC. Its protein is CASSLNSGGRSGYTF.

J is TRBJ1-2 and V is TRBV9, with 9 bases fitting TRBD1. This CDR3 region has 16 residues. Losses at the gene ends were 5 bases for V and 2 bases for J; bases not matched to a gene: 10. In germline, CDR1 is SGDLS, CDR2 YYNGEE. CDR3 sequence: CASRGPGTGSNYGYTF. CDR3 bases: TGTGCCAGCAGGGGGCCCGGGACAGGGTCAAACTATGGCTACACCTTC.

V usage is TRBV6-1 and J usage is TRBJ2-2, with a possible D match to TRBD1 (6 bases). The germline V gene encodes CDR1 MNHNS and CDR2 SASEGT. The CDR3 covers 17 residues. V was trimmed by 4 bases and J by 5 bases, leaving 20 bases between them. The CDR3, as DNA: TGTGCCAGCAGTGCCCAACCCTCACAGGGTATAACCGGGGAGCTGTTTTTT. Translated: CASSAQPSQGITGELFF.